This T cell receptor beta chain derives from a study of regulatory T cells in long-lasting Graves disease. Study-wide results and limits: Persistent cases of Graves' showed reduced TCR diversity relative to newly diagnosed patients. Investigators studied peripheral blood only, not thyroid tissue.

Library construction for TCR beta used iRepertoire HTBI primers and Arm-PCR of CDR3 regions. In TCRdb, the multiplex PCR reads were re-called with MiXCR into one record per CDR3 protein. The sample comprises a few hundred thousand distinct CDR3 sequences, about 15% of which are singletons, and approximately 17% rests with the top ten. This clonotype was seen many times. Its antigen remains unidentified. The time point was: newly diagnosed GD, antithyroid drugs for less than 3 months. TCR sequences were obtained from RNA taken from PBMCs. Separately, the same data were catalogued under a study of T cells in Graves' hyperthyroidism and ophthalmopathy. That study reports: Among clonotypes expanded in thyroid above 0.001, most were also found in blood. Ophthalmopathy prediction by the model preceded onset by a median approximately six months.

This specimen was peripheral blood mononuclear cells (PBMCs), taken at new diagnosis, from a patient treated with antithyroid drugs. The source is a woman aged 50 to 60 with Graves disease.

CDR3 in amino acids: CASSLLDGGVGEQYF. Written as DNA, the CDR3 is TGTGCCAGCAGCCTCTTGGACGGAGGCGTGGGAGAGCAGTACTTC. The rearrangement uses TRBV27 and TRBJ2-7, with D tentatively TRBD2 (5 bases). The V end was cut by 6 bases, the J end by 7 bases, with 22 bases between. Germline V gives CDR1 MNHEY, CDR2 SMNVEV (reference sequence). CDR3 length: 15 amino acids.